The TCR beta chain described here comes from a study of blood T cell repertoires in COVID-19. Study background: COVID-19 samples collected from the United States, Italy and Spain covered acute and convalescent phases.

As handled by the study authors: How many nucleated cells were present was estimated from reference gene primer amplification. Clones were sequenced by immunoSEQ multiplex PCR, and TCRdb holds only the in-frame ones, with some missing. V, J and clone size are those of that table, while D and trimming were read from the DNA. Of 300,000 to 450,000 clones in the sample, 85% were seen once. This clone was detected once. The sample was peripheral blood. The TCR was taken from a woman between 18 and 29 years old with acute or convalescent COVID-19.

CDR3 DNA sequence: TGTGCCAGCAGCCGTAGTGAGCGTTGGGAGCAGTACTTC. It codes for CASSRSERWEQYF. The rearrangement joins TRBV7-2 to TRBJ2-7; no reliable D call. V lost 5 bases to trimming and J lost 7 bases, with 15 bases between them. The CDR3 totals 13 residues. CDR1 and CDR2 (germline): SGHTA, FQGNSA.